The 27 T cell receptor beta chains below come from one sample, sequenced in a study of T cell clonality in common variable immunodeficiency. Measured with immunoSEQ multiplex PCR; TCRdb has only the in-frame clones, and not every one. The sample yields around 40,000 clones, without any singletons. Sequencing was carried out using peripheral blood mononuclear cells. These receptors were obtained from a person between 18 and 75 years old in good health.

This clone showed up many times. The read ends 3 residues before the CDR3 terminus; that terminus is restored from the germline J gene. The J gene is TRBJ2-3, the V gene TRBV5-4; 8 bases agree with TRBD2. V shed 5 bases, J shed 0 bases, and the junction held 5 bases outside the gene matches. The CDR3 runs 15 residues. CDR1 is SGHNT and CDR2 is YYREEE in the germline V gene (reference sequence). CDR3 DNA, as far as it was read: TGTGCCAGCAGAGATCAGCGGGGGAGCACAGATACG. It encodes CASRDQRGSTDT. The full CDR3 reads CASRDQRGSTDTQYF.

Many counts were recorded for this clone. Read data end 3 residues before the CDR3 end; the end is taken from the germline J gene. The chain uses TRBV19 and TRBJ1-4; D unclear. Germline values: CDR1 LNHDA, CDR2 SQIVND (reference sequence). V lost 3 bases and J 6 bases, leaving 11 bases between the germline ends. The CDR3 is 14 residues long. The sequenced CDR3 bases are TGTGCCAGTAGTATTAGACAACGCGATGAAAAA. It encodes CASSIRQRDEK. The whole CDR3 protein reads CASSIRQRDEKLFF. Using reference TRBV19 and TRBJ1-4 for the parts outside the CDR3, the full variable domain is DGGITQSPKYLFRKEGQNVTLSCEQNLNHDAMYWYRQDPGQGLRLIYYSQIVNDFQKGDIAEGYSVSREKKESFPLTVTSAQKNPTAFYLCASSIRQRDEKLFFGSGTQLSVL.

There are many counts of this clone. The CDR3 is cut off 3 residues early in the read; its end comes from the germline J gene. The chain joins TRBV7-9 to TRBJ1-2; no reliable D call. This CDR3 contains 12 residues. Germline V gene data show CDR1 as SEHNR and CDR2 as FQNEAQ (reference sequence). V lost 5 bases and J lost 0, with 4 bases in between. The chain's CDR3 is CASSTANYGYTF. CDR3 DNA (partial): TGTGCCAGCAGCACGGCTAACTATGGC. Variable domain in full (rest from reference TRBV7-9 and TRBJ1-2): DTGVSQNPRHKITKRGQNVTFRCDPISEHNRLYWYRQTLGQGPEFLTYFQNEAQLEKSRLLSDRFSAERPKGSFSTLEIQRTEQGDSAMYLCASSTANYGYTFGSGTRLTVV.

This clone was counted at least ten times. The read comes to an end 3 residues before the CDR3 does, leaving the germline J gene to fill in the end. This rearrangement joins TRBV20-1 to TRBJ1-2; tentative D call: TRBD1 (5 bases). CDR1 DFQATT and CDR2 SNEGSKA come from the germline V gene (reference sequence). This CDR3 contains 12 residues. V lost 6 bases to trimming and J lost 7 bases, with 15 bases between them. The CDR3 DNA, read in part, is TGCAGTGCCCAGTCCGGCGGGGGTGGC. Residues: CSAQSGGGG. The entire CDR3 reads CSAQSGGGGYTF.

There are many counts of this clone. The CDR3 end lies 3 residues beyond the end of the read and is filled in from the germline J gene. V is TRBV19 and J is TRBJ1-1; D is unresolved. Trimming left V 3 bases short and J 3 bases short, with 11 bases between. The CDR3 covers 14 residues. Looked up from germline, CDR1 is LNHDA and CDR2 is SQIVND (reference sequence). The CDR3 reads CASSMGSGYTEAFF. The sequenced CDR3 bases are TGTGCCAGTAGTATGGGATCGGGGTACACTGAA.

Many counts were recorded for this clone. Coverage ceases 3 residues before the CDR3 finishes, and the germline J gene fills in the end. The chain recombines TRBV20-1 with TRBJ1-5, with 10 bases lining up with TRBD1. Germline-derived CDR1 and CDR2 are DFQATT and SNEGSKA (reference sequence). V was pared by 7 bases and J by 3 bases, with 6 bases of the junction left unmatched. This CDR3 has 14 amino acids. This CDR3 is CSGKTGGLNQPQHF. CDR3 DNA (partial): TGCAGTGGGAAGACAGGGGGCCTCAATCAGCCC.

This clone has at least ten counts. The read ends 3 residues shy of where the CDR3 ends; the end is completed using the germline J gene. The chain carries TRBV6-1 and TRBJ1-5, with D possibly being TRBD1 (5 bases). The CDR3 is 14 amino acids. The germline V and J ends were trimmed by 1 base and 4 bases, with 8 bases remaining between them. From germline, CDR1 is MNHNS and CDR2 SASEGT. CDR3 sequence reads: CASSEVGENQPQHF. CDR3 DNA, as far as it was read: TGTGCCAGCAGTGAAGTAGGGGAAAATCAGCCC.

As concerns this clone: The CDR3 goes on 3 residues after the read ends, and that part is filled in from the germline J gene. The chain recombines TRBV6-1 with TRBJ2-4; 7 nucleotides agree with TRBD1. The CDR3 sequence is 16 residues long. Looked up from germline, CDR1 is MNHNS and CDR2 is SASEGT. This CDR3 reads CASSVARQGIGYGQYF. The sequenced part of the CDR3 DNA is TGTGCCAGCAGTGTAGCGCGACAGGGAATCGGCTATGGT.

There are many counts of this clone. The read is 3 residues too short to cover the CDR3 end, so that end is filled in from the germline J gene. The chain is built from TRBV7-2 and TRBJ2-7, with 10 bases identical to TRBD1. Germline assignment: CDR1 SGHTA and CDR2 FQGNSA. This CDR3 contains 15 residues. V lost 3 bases to trimming and J lost 2 bases; unmatched junction nucleotides: 4. The DNA read from the CDR3 is TGTGCCAGCAGCTTGGGCGGGACAGGGGCCTACGAG. It encodes CASSLGGTGAYE. The CDR3 reads in full as CASSLGGTGAYEQYF. The full variable domain, in which reference TRBV7-2 and TRBJ2-7 provide the parts outside the CDR3, is GAGVSQSPSNKVTEKGKDVELRCDPISGHTALYWYRQSLGQGLEFLIYFQGNSAPDKSGLPSDRFSAERTGGSVSTLTIQRTQQEDSAVYLCASSLGGTGAYEQYFGPGTRLTVT.

This clone was counted many times. The missing CDR3 end, 3 residues past where the read stops, is filled in from the germline J gene. J is TRBJ1-1 and V is TRBV20-1, with TRBD1 matching over 10 bases. CDR1 and CDR2 from the germline V gene are DFQATT and SNEGSKA (reference sequence). The CDR3 consists of 13 residues. The CDR3: CSARRDRGYGAFF. The CDR3 bases that were read are TGCAGTGCTAGACGGGACAGGGGATATGGA.

This clone was seen ten or more times. The CDR3 end is not reached by the read, which stops 3 residues before it; the germline J gene fills it in. The chain couples TRBV19 to TRBJ2-3, with a weak D call TRBD2 (5 bases). The germline gives CDR1 LNHDA, CDR2 SQIVND (reference sequence). With 3 bases removed from V and 2 bases from J, the gap between germline ends came to 15 bases. The CDR3 sequence is 16 residues long. CDR3 DNA (partial): TGTGCCAGTAGTATCGGACCACCGCGGGTCACAGATACG. It is translated as CASSIGPPRVTDT. The whole CDR3 sequence is CASSIGPPRVTDTQYF.

This clone was counted ten times or more. The read comes to an end 3 residues before the CDR3 does, leaving the germline J gene to fill in the end. The chain is built from TRBV19 and TRBJ1-2; TRBD1 matches 7 bases. Germline CDR1 and CDR2: LNHDA and SQIVND (reference sequence). The CDR3 spans 16 residues. Trimming took 1 base from V and 0 from J; bases not matched to a gene: 5. The CDR3 DNA, read in part, is TGTGCCAGTAGTATAGCATCCGGGACAGCTAACTATGGC. Amino acid sequence: CASSIASGTANYG. The whole CDR3 reads CASSIASGTANYGYTF.

This clone has at least ten counts. The sequence runs out 3 residues before the end of the CDR3; the remainder is reconstructed from the germline J gene. The rearrangement joins TRBV5-6 to TRBJ2-2, with D maybe TRBD2 (5 bases). This CDR3 contains 14 residues. V dropped 2 bases and J dropped 3 bases, with 8 bases sitting between them. CDR1 and CDR2 (germline): SGHDT, YYEEEE. CDR3 DNA, as far as it was read: TGTGCCAGCAGCTTCGGCGGGTACACCGGGGAG. This encodes CASSFGGYTGE. The whole CDR3 sequence is CASSFGGYTGELFF.

This clone was seen ten or more times. The CDR3 DNA, read in part, is TGTGCCAGCAGTGAACGAGGGTTCGGGGCAGATACG. As protein: CASSERGFGADT. The entire CDR3 protein is CASSERGFGADTQYF. The chain joins TRBV2 to TRBJ2-3; D is perhaps TRBD2 (5 bases). The CDR3 end falls 3 residues outside the read, so it is completed with the germline J gene. The CDR3 consists of 15 residues. Germline CDR1 reads SNHLY; CDR2 reads FYNNEI. Trimming cost V 2 bases and J 4 bases, with 13 bases left between them.

This clone was counted at least ten times. From the germline J gene comes the end of the CDR3, since the read stops 3 residues before it. The genes are TRBV19 and TRBJ2-3; 10 bases line up with TRBD2. Trimming cost V 8 bases and J 3 bases; bases outside gene matches: 11. This CDR3 is 16 amino acids long. Germline V gene sequence: CDR1 LNHDA, CDR2 SQIVND (reference sequence). The CDR3 here is CASSSGSVIRTDTQYF. The CDR3 DNA, read in part, is TGTGCCAGTTCTAGCGGGAGTGTTATACGGACAGATACG.

In this sample, this clone turned up many times. The CDR3 region is CASSLEGRGTEAFF. The CDR3 DNA, read in part, is TGCGCCAGCAGCTTGGAAGGACGGGGGACTGAA. The rearrangement joins TRBV5-1 to TRBJ1-1; the D gene is possibly TRBD1 (5 bases). The CDR3 end is not reached by the read, which stops 3 residues before it; the germline J gene fills it in. The CDR3 sequence is 14 residues long. Germline lookup yields CDR1 SGHRS and CDR2 YFSETQ. The germline V and J ends were trimmed by 0 bases and 5 bases, with 11 bases remaining between them. Looking up the rest from reference TRBV5-1 and TRBJ1-1 gives the full variable domain: KAGVTQTPRYLIKTRGQQVTLSCSPISGHRSVSWYQQTPGQGLQFLFEYFSETQRNKGNFPGRFSGRQFSNSRSEMNVSTLELGDSALYLCASSLEGRGTEAFFGQGTRLTVV.

This clone was seen repeatedly, ten times or more. The read halts 3 residues ahead of the CDR3 end, with the missing end drawn from the germline J gene. The chain joins TRBV20-1 to TRBJ2-1; a possible D gene is TRBD2 (6 bases). The length of the CDR3 is 15 residues. V was cut by 3 bases and J by 7 bases, with 19 bases left in between. Germline assignment: CDR1 DFQATT and CDR2 SNEGSKA (reference sequence). The CDR3 loop is CSASSGERVNNEQFF. CDR3 bases read: TGCAGTGCTAGTTCCGGGGAGCGGGTAAATAATGAG.

This clone was seen ten or more times. Read coverage stops 3 residues before the CDR3 terminus; the germline J gene supplies the remainder. The chain has TRBV5-1 and TRBJ1-2; D ambiguous. Germline V lookup: CDR1 SGHRS, CDR2 YFSETQ. The CDR3 sequence is 13 residues long. The ends were cut back, 1 base at V and 5 bases at J, with 9 bases in the middle. CDR3 sequence: CASSLTVPYGYTF. CDR3 DNA (partial): TGCGCCAGCAGCTTGACGGTTCCTTATGGC.

This clone has ten or more counts. With the read ending 3 residues before the CDR3 end, the germline J gene is used to fill in that end. The chain has TRBV12-5 and TRBJ2-2; D possibly matches TRBD1 or TRBD2 (5 bases each). This CDR3 spans 14 amino acids. Germline V gives CDR1 LGHNT, CDR2 FRNRAP. The ends were cut back, 8 bases at V and 8 bases at J, with 18 bases in the middle. The CDR3 sequence is CASRGGRDAGELFF. The CDR3 DNA, read in part, is TGTGCTAGTCGCGGAGGCAGGGATGCTGGGGAG.

This clone was recorded at least ten times. The observed sequence ends 3 residues before the CDR3 terminus, with the missing tail filled in from the germline J gene. The chain has TRBV7-3 and TRBJ2-1, with TRBD2 identical over 10 bases. The length of the CDR3 is 15 residues. V was pared by 5 bases and J by 4 bases, with 5 bases of the junction left unmatched. Germline V gene data show CDR1 as SGHTA and CDR2 as FQGTGA. CDR3 DNA (partial): TGTGCCAGCAGCGTCTTTAGCGGGGGGTACAATGAG. It translates to CASSVFSGGYNE. The full CDR3 sequence reads CASSVFSGGYNEQFF.

This clone was counted many times. The read ends 3 residues early relative to the CDR3; the germline J gene fills the gap. The chain links TRBV19 to TRBJ1-2; D is perhaps TRBD1 (5 bases). Germline-derived CDR1 and CDR2 are LNHDA and SQIVND (reference sequence). The CDR3 totals 12 residues. The CDR3 reads CASSTTATGYTF. CDR3 bases read: TGTGCCAGTAGTACGACAGCGACCGGC. The variable domain in full, with the rest retrieved from reference TRBV19 and TRBJ1-2, is DGGITQSPKYLFRKEGQNVTLSCEQNLNHDAMYWYRQDPGQGLRLIYYSQIVNDFQKGDIAEGYSVSREKKESFPLTVTSAQKNPTAFYLCASSTTATGYTFGSGTRLTVV.

Regarding this clone: The read halts 3 residues ahead of the CDR3 end, with the missing end drawn from the germline J gene. This sequence joins TRBV6-2 or TRBV6-3 and TRBJ2-3; 8 bases are a match to TRBD1. CDR1 and CDR2 (germline): MNHEY, SVGEGT. This CDR3 has 15 amino acids. This CDR3 is CASSYWDRSNQPQYF. The DNA read from the CDR3 is TGTGCCAGCAGTTACTGGGACAGGAGCAATCAGCCG.

This clone was counted many times. Coverage ceases 3 residues before the CDR3 finishes, and the germline J gene fills in the end. The chain recombines TRBV19 with TRBJ2-4; TRBD1 is a possible D gene (7 bases). In germline, CDR1 is LNHDA, CDR2 SQIVND (reference sequence). V gave up 6 bases and J gave up 8 bases, with 11 bases separating them. This CDR3 is built from 12 residues. The CDR3 DNA, read in part, is TGTGCCAGTAGGGCCAGGGGGGACATT. Translating gives CASRARGDI. The entire CDR3 protein is CASRARGDIQYF.

On this clone itself: The DNA ends 3 residues before the CDR3 does, and the rest of the CDR3 is filled in from the germline J gene. This chain joins TRBV11-2 and TRBJ2-5; 9 positions match TRBD2. Germline loops: CDR1 SGHAT, CDR2 FQNNGV. The CDR3 runs to 15 residues. J lost 2 bases, V lost 1 base, and 2 bases had no gene match. The CDR3 DNA, read in part, is TGTGCCAGCAGCTTAGGTAGCGGGGGACAAGAGACC. Translated, it gives CASSLGSGGQET. The entire CDR3 sequence reads CASSLGSGGQETQYF.

At least ten counts were recorded for this clone. Coverage ceases 3 residues before the CDR3 finishes, and the germline J gene fills in the end. The gene calls are TRBV28 and TRBJ2-5; possible D gene TRBD2, 5 bases. Trimming removed 3 bases from V and 5 bases from J, with 10 bases in between. The germline V gene encodes CDR1 MDHEN and CDR2 SYDVKM. The CDR3 consists of 13 residues. The CDR3 DNA, read in part, is TGTGCCAGCAGTTTGGTAGCGCAGGAGACC. This translates into CASSLVAQET. In full, the CDR3 reads CASSLVAQETQYF.

This clone was counted at least ten times. Coverage ceases 3 residues before the CDR3 finishes, and the germline J gene fills in the end. The chain recombines TRBV2 with TRBJ2-3; no clear D gene. Deletions cut 9 bases from V and 3 bases from J, with 16 bases between. Germline V gene lookup returns CDR1 SNHLY and CDR2 FYNNEI. The CDR3 runs 14 residues. This CDR3 reads CASLDGPETDTQYF. The CDR3 bases that were read are TGTGCCAGTCTCGATGGCCCAGAAACAGATACG.

In this sample, this clone turned up many times. The read terminates 3 residues ahead of where the CDR3 ends, so the germline J gene completes it. The chain employs TRBV4-2 and TRBJ1-3; TRBD1 aligns across 7 bases. The CDR3 spans 18 residues. The trim removed 0 bases at V and 0 bases at J, leaving 8 bases unmatched. Germline loops: CDR1 LGHNA, CDR2 YNFKEQ. CDR3 bases read: TGTGCCAGCAGCCAAGATGCGCTTCGGGACAGCTCTGGAAACACC. It codes for CASSQDALRDSSGNT. The whole CDR3 sequence reads CASSQDALRDSSGNTIYF.